The 24 T cell receptor beta chains reported below all come from one sample, sequenced in a study of T cell repertoires in cytomegalovirus infection. Their antigen targets remain unknown. TCRdb redid the calling of the reads with MiXCR, one entry per CDR3 protein. The sample holds 90,000 to 110,000 distinct CDR3 sequences, around 28% seen once. Sequences were derived from CD8+ T cells from cultured PBMCs, sampled from culture after CMV antigen stimulation. These receptors were obtained from a human donor in good health (CMV status not recorded). Some clones in this sample may be carry-over from other donors' samples.

The chain is built from TRBV12-3 or TRBV12-4 and TRBJ1-1; a weak D match, TRBD1 (6 bases). The CDR3 length is 13 residues. Trimming cost V 7 bases and J 1 base, with 10 bases left between them. In DNA, the CDR3 is TGTGCCAGCAAACCGGGACAGAACACTGAAGCTTTCTTT. This gives the protein CASKPGQNTEAFF.

This clonotype was recorded many times. The chain has TRBV6-6 and TRBJ2-5; TRBD2 agrees at 8 bases. The CDR3 has 16 amino acids. V shed 6 bases, J shed 5 bases, and the junction held 14 bases outside the gene matches. Germline V lookup: CDR1 MNHNY, CDR2 SVGAGI (reference sequence). CDR3 loop: CASSGISGEVGETQYF. CDR3 in DNA: TGTGCCAGCAGCGGGATTAGCGGGGAGGTGGGGGAGACCCAGTACTTC.

The rearrangement uses TRBV7-8 and TRBJ2-7; D is ambiguous. Trimming took 5 bases from V and 7 from J, leaving 9 bases between them. This CDR3 spans 11 amino acids. From germline, CDR1 is SGHVS and CDR2 FQNEAQ. CDR3 sequence (DNA): TGTGCCAGCAGCCTAAATTGGGAGCAGTACTTC. This codes for CASSLNWEQYF.

Worth noting for this clonotype: A read error may be the cause here, since a much bigger clone is one base away. The rearrangement joins TRBV5-1 to TRBJ2-1, with a tentative D call TRBD2 (5 bases). CDR3 length equals 13 residues. Germline V CDR1 and CDR2: SGHRS, YFSETQ. The DNA of the CDR3 is TGCGCCAGCACCCACGAGGGATACAATAAGCAGTTCTTC. Residues: CASTHEGYNKQFF. Combining the CDR3 with reference TRBV5-1 and TRBJ2-1 gives the whole variable domain KAGVTQTPRYLIKTRGQQVTLSCSPISGHRSVSWYQQTPGQGLQFLFEYFSETQRNKGNFPGRFSGRQFSNSRSEMNVSTLELGDSALYLCASTHEGYNKQFFGPGTRLTVL.

Only one count was recorded for this clonotype. This chain joins TRBV7-6 and TRBJ2-1, with 9 positions matching TRBD2. The V gene's germline CDR1 is SGHVS and CDR2 FNYEAQ. Trimming removed 3 bases from V and 4 bases from J; junction bases left unmatched: 10. The CDR3 is made up of 17 amino acids. The DNA for the CDR3 is TGTGCCAGCAGCTTTAGTAGCGGGGGACCCCTTTACAATGAGCAGTTCTTC. Residues: CASSFSSGGPLYNEQFF.

This clonotype came up a few times. The chain joins TRBV7-2 to TRBJ2-7; no clear D gene. This CDR3 has 14 amino acids. V gave up 3 bases and J gave up 1 base, with 10 bases separating them. CDR1 and CDR2 (germline): SGHTA, FQGNSA. CDR3 loop: CASSFGWKSYEQYF. The CDR3 DNA reads as TGTGCCAGCAGCTTCGGGTGGAAGTCCTACGAGCAGTACTTC.

This clonotype was seen ten or more times. Here the CDR3 reads CASSLGSGIGYEQYF. The CDR3 DNA follows: TGTGCCAGCAGCTTAGGTTCAGGGATTGGCTACGAGCAGTACTTC. The chain combines TRBV7-2 with TRBJ2-7; D is perhaps TRBD1 (5 bases). This CDR3 region has 15 residues. The V end lost 1 base, the J end lost 3 bases, and 13 bases lay between the germline ends. Germline CDR1 SGHTA, CDR2 FQGNSA. The whole variable domain, filled in from reference TRBV7-2 and TRBJ2-7, reads GAGVSQSPSNKVTEKGKDVELRCDPISGHTALYWYRQSLGQGLEFLIYFQGNSAPDKSGLPSDRFSAERTGGSVSTLTIQRTQQEDSAVYLCASSLGSGIGYEQYFGPGTRLTVT.

This clonotype was found many times. The chain combines TRBV2 with TRBJ2-3; the D gene is possibly TRBD1 (6 bases). Germline V gene lookup returns CDR1 SNHLY and CDR2 FYNNEI. This CDR3 has 13 amino acids. The germline V and J ends were trimmed by 6 bases and 2 bases, with 9 bases remaining between them. The DNA for the CDR3 is TGTGCCAGCAGGGGGGACAACACAGATACGCAGTATTTT. This sequence encodes CASRGDNTDTQYF.

The gene calls are TRBV9 and TRBJ1-2; the D gene is possibly TRBD1 (5 bases). V lost 4 bases and J 6 bases, leaving 16 bases between the germline ends. Germline CDR1 SGDLS, CDR2 YYNGEE. The CDR3 has 14 amino acids. The CDR3 loop reads CASSSGPWGDGYTF. CDR3 coding DNA: TGTGCCAGCAGCTCAGGGCCTTGGGGTGATGGCTACACCTTC.

This clonotype was seen only a few times. V is TRBV19 and J is TRBJ1-2; D not certain. Germline CDR1 is LNHDA and CDR2 is SQIVND (reference sequence). There are 14 residues in the CDR3. Trimming pared 3 bases from V and 7 bases from J, leaving 15 bases between. CDR3 residues: CASSMFGLDLGYTF. The CDR3 DNA reads as TGTGCCAGTAGTATGTTCGGCCTGGATCTTGGCTACACCTTC.

The CDR3 is CASSPPGIPYEQYF. The CDR3 nucleotides read TGTGCCAGCAGCCCGCCAGGGATCCCCTACGAGCAGTACTTC. V is TRBV7-9 and J is TRBJ2-7; possibly TRBD1 for D (5 bases). The CDR3 is made up of 14 amino acids. Germline V CDR1 and CDR2: SEHNR, FQNEAQ (reference sequence). The V end lost 5 bases, the J end lost 2 bases, and 13 bases lay between the germline ends.

The CDR3 here is CASVSPGQWQETQYF. As DNA, the CDR3 is TGTGCCAGCGTCTCGCCGGGACAGTGGCAAGAGACCCAGTACTTC. V gene TRBV18 combines with J gene TRBJ2-5; TRBD1 agrees at 7 bases. V lost 8 bases to trimming and J lost 2 bases; unmatched junction nucleotides: 11. Germline assignment: CDR1 KGHSH and CDR2 LQKENI. The CDR3 runs to 15 residues.

The table lists this clonotype with a few counts. The genes are TRBV4-1 and TRBJ2-3; D may correspond to TRBD1 or TRBD2 (5 bases each). The CDR3 loop spans 18 amino acids. V was cut by 0 bases and J by 0 bases, with 16 bases left in between. The germline gives CDR1 MGHRA, CDR2 YSYEKL. CDR3 nucleotides: TGCGCCAGCAGCCAAGAGGGGGAGATGGCCGGTAGCACAGATACGCAGTATTTT. This encodes CASSQEGEMAGSTDTQYF.

This clonotype was seen only a few times. The genes are TRBV7-9 and TRBJ1-6, with unresolved D. Germline CDR1 is SEHNR and CDR2 is FQNEAQ (reference sequence). Between the trimmed V and J ends, which lost 1 base and 0 bases, there was a span of 10 bases. The CDR3 has 17 amino acids. The CDR3 loop is CASSLVASSSYNSPLHF. The CDR3 nucleotides are TGTGCCAGCAGCTTAGTGGCCTCCAGCTCCTATAATTCACCCCTCCACTTT.

This clonotype was detected ten times or more. The rearrangement uses TRBV6-1 and TRBJ1-2; 8 bases line up with TRBD1. The CDR3 has 15 residues. Trimming took 5 bases from V and 3 from J; bases not matched to a gene: 8. CDR1 and CDR2 (germline): MNHNS, SASEGT. The CDR3: CASSSLRGRDYGYTF. CDR3 bases: TGTGCCAGCAGTAGTCTCAGGGGGCGCGACTATGGCTACACCTTC.

The rearrangement joins TRBV28 to TRBJ2-2, with D unresolved. V was shortened by 2 bases and J by 5 bases, with 3 bases between the two germline ends. The CDR3 covers 12 residues. CDR1 and CDR2 from the germline V gene are MDHEN and SYDVKM. The CDR3 DNA sequence: TGTGCCAGCAGTTTAAGGACCGGGGAGCTGTTTTTT. This sequence encodes CASSLRTGELFF.

The CDR3: CASSFWGFRGDNEQFF. CDR3 sequence (DNA): TGTGCCAGCAGCTTTTGGGGTTTCCGAGGGGACAATGAGCAGTTCTTC. V usage is TRBV11-1 and J usage is TRBJ2-1; D may correspond to TRBD1 or TRBD2 (5 bases each). CDR3 length equals 16 residues. The V end was cut by 3 bases, the J end by 5 bases, with 17 bases between. Germline-derived CDR1 and CDR2 are SGHAT and FQDESV (reference sequence). The variable domain in full, with the rest retrieved from reference TRBV11-1 and TRBJ2-1, is EAEVAQSPRYKITEKSQAVAFWCDPISGHATLYWYRQILGQGPELLVQFQDESVVDDSQLPKDRFSAERLKGVDSTLKIQPAELGDSAMYLCASSFWGFRGDNEQFFGPGTRLTVL.

The chain has TRBV3-1 and TRBJ2-1; 9 bases fit TRBD2. The V gene end was trimmed by 1 base and the J gene end by 9 bases; junction bases not matched to a gene: 7. The CDR3 extends over 15 amino acids. In germline, CDR1 is LGHDT, CDR2 YNNKEL (reference sequence). The CDR3 loop reads CASSQVAGGPSEQFF. The DNA of the CDR3 is TGTGCCAGCAGCCAAGTTGCGGGGGGGCCAAGTGAGCAGTTCTTC.

V is TRBV11-2 and J is TRBJ1-5; D unclear. Between the trimmed V and J ends, which lost 1 base and 6 bases, there was a span of 10 bases. The germline CDR1 and CDR2 sequences are SGHAT and FQNNGV. This CDR3 contains 14 residues. The DNA for the CDR3 is TGTGCCAGCAGCTTAGCGGCGTCCGGTCAGCCCCAGCATTTT. Its translation: CASSLAASGQPQHF. The full variable domain, in which reference TRBV11-2 and TRBJ1-5 provide the parts outside the CDR3, is EAGVAQSPRYKIIEKRQSVAFWCNPISGHATLYWYQQILGQGPKLLIQFQNNGVVDDSQLPKDRFSAERLKGVDSTLKIQPAKLEDSAVYLCASSLAASGQPQHFGDGTRLSIL.

This clonotype occurred many times. J is TRBJ1-1 and V is TRBV27; 7 bases are a match to TRBD1. Germline V lookup: CDR1 MNHEY, CDR2 SMNVEV (reference sequence). With 2 bases clipped from V and 10 bases from J, the junction kept 22 bases outside the gene matches. This CDR3 is 18 amino acids long. CDR3 bases: TGTGCCAGCAGTTTACTGGGGAGGGACAGAGGCCCTCATTCGGGAGCTTTCTTT. Its translation is CASSLLGRDRGPHSGAFF.

The V and J genes are TRBV6-5 and TRBJ1-1, with a weak D call TRBD1 (6 bases). The length of the CDR3 is 17 residues. Between the trimmed V and J ends, which lost 0 bases and 0 bases, there was a span of 14 bases. Germline CDR1 is MNHEY and CDR2 is SVGAGI. Here the CDR3 DNA reads TGTGCCAGCAGTTACTCGGTGTTTGGACAGATGAACACTGAAGCTTTCTTT. It specifies CASSYSVFGQMNTEAFF.

The table lists this clonotype with a few counts. The V call is TRBV25-1, the J call TRBJ1-6, with D possibly TRBD1 on 5 matching bases. Germline loops: CDR1 MGHDK, CDR2 SYGVNS. Between the trimmed V and J ends, which lost 8 bases and 8 bases, there was a span of 19 bases. CDR3 length: 15 residues. The CDR3 DNA reads TGTGCCAGCGGGGGGACTTCCTTCGTCGATTCACCCCTCCACTTT. It yields the protein CASGGTSFVDSPLHF.

This chain uses TRBV27 with TRBJ2-5, with 7 bases fitting TRBD1. The germline CDR1 and CDR2 sequences are MNHEY and SMNVEV (reference sequence). Losses at the gene ends were 3 bases for V and 5 bases for J; bases not matched to a gene: 3. This CDR3 has 13 residues. DNA for the CDR3: TGTGCCAGCAGTTTTACAGGGGTGGAGACCCAGTACTTC. Protein sequence: CASSFTGVETQYF.

This clonotype was seen at least ten times. The rearrangement joins TRBV7-6 to TRBJ2-3, with 7 bases identical to TRBD2. Germline loops: CDR1 SGHVS, CDR2 FNYEAQ. The CDR3 totals 16 residues. V lost 4 bases, J lost 0 bases, and 7 bases stayed unmatched. The CDR3 region has the DNA TGTGCCAGCAGCTCCCCGGGGGGATTTAGCACAGATACGCAGTATTTT. Encoded protein: CASSSPGGFSTDTQYF. The complete variable domain, with remaining parts taken from reference TRBV7-6 and TRBJ2-3, reads GAGVSQSPRYKVTKRGQDVALRCDPISGHVSLYWYRQALGQGPEFLTYFNYEAQQDKSGLPNDRFSAERPEGSISTLTIQRTEQRDSAMYRCASSSPGGFSTDTQYFGPGTRLTVL.